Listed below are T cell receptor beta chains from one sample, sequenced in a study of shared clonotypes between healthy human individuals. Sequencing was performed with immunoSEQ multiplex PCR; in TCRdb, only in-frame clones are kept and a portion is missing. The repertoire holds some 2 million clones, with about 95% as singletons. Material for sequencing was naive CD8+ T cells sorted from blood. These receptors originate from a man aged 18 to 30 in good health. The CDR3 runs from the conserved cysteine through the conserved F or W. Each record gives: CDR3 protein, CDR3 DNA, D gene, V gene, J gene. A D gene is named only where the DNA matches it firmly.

cdr3_aa: CASRGHRHTDTQYF; cdr3_nt: TGTGCCAGTAGGGGACATCGGCACACAGATACGCAGTATTTT; d_call: .; v_call: TRBV19; j_call: TRBJ2-3
cdr3_aa: CASSWGGGGPVYEQYF; cdr3_nt: TGTGCCAGCAGTTGGGGAGGAGGCGGACCTGTCTACGAGCAGTACTTC; d_call: .; v_call: TRBV6-5; j_call: TRBJ2-7
cdr3_aa: CASSPIWGVDEQFF; cdr3_nt: TGCGCCAGCAGCCCGATTTGGGGTGTCGATGAGCAGTTCTTC; d_call: .; v_call: TRBV5-1; j_call: TRBJ2-1
cdr3_aa: CARSLCIGPGPQETQYF; cdr3_nt: TGTGCCAGAAGCTTGTGTATTGGGCCTGGGCCCCAAGAGACCCAGTACTTC; d_call: .; v_call: TRBV5-3; j_call: TRBJ2-5
cdr3_aa: CASSPRGGKNEQYF; cdr3_nt: TGTGCCAGCAGCCCCAGGGGGGGTAAAAACGAGCAGTACTTC; d_call: .; v_call: TRBV7-6; j_call: TRBJ2-7
cdr3_aa: CASSLRESYEQYF; cdr3_nt: TGTGCCAGCAGCTTAAGAGAGTCCTACGAGCAGTACTTC; d_call: .; v_call: TRBV7-2; j_call: TRBJ2-7
cdr3_aa: CAYLADTQYF; cdr3_nt: TGTGCCTACCTGGCAGATACGCAGTATTTT; d_call: .; v_call: TRBV2; j_call: TRBJ2-3
cdr3_aa: CASSEGLQVYGYTF; cdr3_nt: TGTGCCAGCAGCGAGGGACTTCAAGTCTATGGCTACACCTTC; d_call: .; v_call: TRBV9; j_call: TRBJ1-2
cdr3_aa: CASSLVGNTEAFF; cdr3_nt: TGTGCCAGCAGTTTAGTAGGTAACACTGAAGCTTTCTTT; d_call: .; v_call: TRBV27; j_call: TRBJ1-1
cdr3_aa: CASSPATSSYEQYF; cdr3_nt: TGTGCCAGTAGTCCGGCGACTAGTTCATACGAGCAGTACTTC; d_call: .; v_call: TRBV19; j_call: TRBJ2-7
cdr3_aa: CASSASTGTIGYEQYF; cdr3_nt: TGTGCCAGCAGTGCCAGCACAGGGACAATTGGCTACGAGCAGTACTTC; d_call: .; v_call: TRBV27; j_call: TRBJ2-7
cdr3_aa: CASTSDSSGTAEGEKLFF; cdr3_nt: TGTGCCAGCACCTCGGATTCCTCGGGGACAGCAGAGGGGGAAAAACTGTTTTTT; d_call: TRBD1; v_call: TRBV27; j_call: TRBJ1-4